This T cell receptor (beta chain) was captured in a study of T cell repertoires in cytomegalovirus infection. Study conclusions and caveats: The ex vivo response showed dominance by HLA-C-restricted CMV-specific TCR beta clonotypes. Identification of carriers of CMV plus the relevant HLA was achieved through cumulative public TCR beta family frequency.

Trimming took 5 bases from V and 3 from J; bases not matched to a gene: 3. This CDR3 contains 14 residues. This clonotype was seen more than once but under ten times. The target antigen is unknown. TCRdb reanalysed the reads using MiXCR and keeps one entry per CDR3 protein. This sample has approximately 100,000 distinct CDR3 sequences, with under 45% found just once. This chain joins TRBV12-3 or TRBV12-4 and TRBJ2-5, with 10 bases identical to TRBD2. The material sequenced was CD8+ T cells from cultured PBMCs, taken from culture after CMV antigen stimulation. The receptor was isolated from a human donor in good health (CMV status not recorded). Some clones in this sample may be carry-over from other donors' samples. CDR3 in DNA: TGTGCCAGCAGTGCGGGGACTAGCGAAGAGACCCAGTACTTC. It encodes CASSAGTSEETQYF.